This T cell receptor (beta chain) emerged from a study of radiation and T cells in renal cell carcinoma. Using immunoSEQ multiplex PCR, the repertoire was profiled, and TCRdb retains in-frame clones only, with some absent. The sample gives about 140,000 clones, around four fifths of which show up once; roughly 25% is in the top ten. The CDR3 has 17 residues. The V end was cut by 3 bases, the J end by 0 bases, with 16 bases between. From germline, CDR1 is SGDLS and CDR2 YYNGEE. Indicated time point: baseline pretreatment blood. Treatment described: 15 Gy SBRT to primary tumor, nephrectomy 4 weeks later. This renal cell carcinoma was of the clear cell type.

This sequence originates from a woman between 45 and 60 years old with renal cell carcinoma. Here the sequenced sample was blood, taken from a patient whose treatment included radiotherapy and nephrectomy. V and J are TRBV9 and TRBJ2-4, with D possibly matching TRBD2 (5 bases). The CDR3 region is CASSGRMANLAKNIQYF. The CDR3 region has the DNA TGTGCCAGCAGCGGGAGGATGGCGAACCTAGCCAAAAACATTCAGTACTTC.